What follows is one TCR beta chain and its context. Its antigen target is currently unknown. Per sample, approximately 0.25 ug of peripheral blood genomic DNA, tens of thousands of genome equivalents, was used for TRB amplification. These data originate in a study of T cell clusters in autoimmune cytopenias (dated by TCRdb to about 2019). In terms of the full investigation: A median TRB sequencing depth of roughly 56,000 reads per sample was reached, and a median of roughly 2,300 distinct TRB clonotypes per sample was obtained. TRB and IGH repertoires from peripheral blood were sequenced in autoimmune cytopenia patients at active disease and during treatment follow-up, with healthy, CLL and autoimmune hepatitis controls included alongside. The study was designed to test whether a disease-specific immune repertoire signature usable as a blood-based biomarker is carried by autoimmune cytopenia patients. Beyond this particular receptor, the publication reports: TRB repertoire shifts, with less even repertoires observed in secondary cytopenia and CLL, were mostly attributed to lymphoma bias rather than autoimmunity. The GLIPH analysis suggested a lack of physiological T cell clusters in primary autoimmune cytopenia patients, since 51 clusters were exclusive to healthy donors whereas about 18 were exclusive to patients. The cluster-lack signature was not observed for secondary cytopenia versus CLL, as the signature was apparently masked by the dominant lymphoma-associated repertoire. Healthy donors showed roughly 2.8-fold more exclusive TRB clusters than active autoimmune hepatitis patients, consistent with an autoimmunity-wide signature. The T cell clusters were only ever defined in silico, so experimental validation of their functional role was still needed.

TRB rearrangements were amplified by multiplex PCR using a touch-down protocol with TRB-A and TRB-B primer pools mixed in one tube. Illumina adapters and sample indices were attached to the amplicons through two consecutive PCR reactions using Phusion HS II polymerase. The amplicons were purified from gel with the NucleoSpin Gel and PCR Clean-up kit, after which the amplicons were quantified by Qubit and checked for quality on an Agilent 2100 Bioanalyzer. Sequencing of the libraries was done on an Illumina MiSeq with paired-end, single-indexed, 600-cycle runs. Turning to the authors' computational methods: MiXCR version 2.1.12, together with the default MiXCR reference library, was used to align and assemble the TRB reads. A clone was defined by each unique CDR3 nucleotide sequence, and the analysis included only productive sequences supported by at least two reads. To assess repertoire diversity, an R script computed alpha-parameterized diversity profiles (alpha 0 to 5), which included the Shannon (alpha 1) and Simpson (alpha 2) indices. Combinatorial TRB VJ usage was calculated with the tcR package and was compared between cohorts by principal component analysis performed with ade4. GLIPH clustering of TCRbeta CDR3s was carried out on cohort pairs matched by age and read depth, and cluster frequencies were compared by Wilcoxon test. After the reads were reprocessed by TCRdb, one entry was made per CDR3 protein sequence, with no DNA. TCRdb, not the authors, supplied the V and J calls. The sample table includes around 8,000 distinct CDR3 sequences. Roughly 3% of the sample goes to the ten largest clones.

The sequence was obtained from a human donor with an autoimmune cytopenia or autoimmune hepatitis (not recorded which). Sequencing input: peripheral blood.

The CDR3 is CASSPGSTTDTQYF. The chain is encoded by TRBV4-3 joined to TRBJ2-3; the TCRdb D gene call, TRBD1, has no DNA to confirm it. Via the germline V gene, CDR1 is LGHNA and CDR2 YSLEER. CDR3 length: 14 amino acids, cysteine to phenylalanine. DNA for this receptor is not on file.